This entry features one T cell receptor (beta chain) sequence. The data were taken from a study of blood T cell repertoires in COVID-19. Study as a whole: Spain, Italy and the United States supplied samples that represented acute and convalescent COVID-19. The cDNA or gDNA used as material had been derived from T cells, B-cell-depleted T cells, or PBMCs.

Unmatched junction bases numbered 7, after V lost 4 bases and J lost 3 bases. CDR3 length: 15 amino acids. CDR1 and CDR2 from the germline V gene are LGHNA and YNFKEQ. Per the original data handling: Estimation of nucleated cell counts was performed using reference gene primer amplification. Assay used: immunoSEQ multiplex PCR; TCRdb lists only in-frame clones, some missing. The V and J calls and clone size were taken over from that table, and D and trimming were inferred from the DNA. Of approximately 170,000 clones in the sample, around 85% were seen once. The TCR originated in a woman aged 70-85 years with acute or convalescent COVID-19. Sequencing input: peripheral blood. The chain employs TRBV4-2 and TRBJ1-2; 8 nucleotides line up with TRBD1. CDR3 loop: CASSRRSGQDYGYTF. CDR3 coding DNA: TGTGCCAGCAGCCGAAGGTCGGGACAGGACTATGGCTACACCTTC.